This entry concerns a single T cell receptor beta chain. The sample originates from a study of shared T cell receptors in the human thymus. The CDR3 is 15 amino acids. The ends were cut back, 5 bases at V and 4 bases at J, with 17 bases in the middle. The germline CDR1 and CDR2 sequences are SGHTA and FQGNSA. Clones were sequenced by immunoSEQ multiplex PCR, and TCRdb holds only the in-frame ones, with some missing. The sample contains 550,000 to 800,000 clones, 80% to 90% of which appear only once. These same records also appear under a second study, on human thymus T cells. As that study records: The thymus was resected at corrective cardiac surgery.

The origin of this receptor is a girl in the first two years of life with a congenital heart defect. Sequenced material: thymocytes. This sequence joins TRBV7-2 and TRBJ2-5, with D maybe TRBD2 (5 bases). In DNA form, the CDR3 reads TGTGCCAGCAGCCCCCGACCGGGGTGGGTAGAGACCCAGTACTTC. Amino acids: CASSPRPGWVETQYF.